This TCR beta chain was identified during a study of molecular identifiers for immune sequencing clone quantification. This clonotype was seen a few times. From germline, CDR1 is LNHDA and CDR2 SQIVND (reference sequence). The V end was cut by 1 base, the J end by 6 bases, with 13 bases between. CDR3 length equals 15 residues. One entry per CDR3 protein, called by TCRdb with MiXCR from the PCR reads. Among some 580,000 distinct CDR3 sequences listed, 25% were seen once. V gene TRBV19 combines with J gene TRBJ2-1, with a possible D match to TRBD2 (6 bases). This sequence originates from a human donor in good health. Some libraries in this study had Jurkat cell RNA spiked in. The sample comprised naive CD8+ T cells from blood, with Jurkat cell RNA spiked in. Subset noted: FACS-sorted CD8+CD4-CCR7+CD45RA+ naive T cells. The CDR3 here is CASSIVGGNPNEQFF. The CDR3 coding sequence is TGTGCCAGTAGTATAGTTGGCGGGAATCCCAATGAGCAGTTCTTC.